The T cell receptor beta chain described here comes from a study of cytomegalovirus exposure and HLA in healthy donors. On the study more broadly: Roughly 85 million unique TCRs from HLA-typed donors were held in an early release of data.

The PCR employed 60 Vbeta primers together with 13 Jbeta primers. TCRdb's copy holds only in-frame clones and misses some; the assay was immunoSEQ multiplex PCR. The sample includes more than 150,000 clones, approximately 73% of them seen just once. The CDR3 has 15 amino acids. Germline CDR1 is LNHNV and CDR2 is YYDKDF (reference sequence). The ends lost 5 bases at V and 6 bases at J; junction bases unmatched: 7. The chain carries TRBV15 and TRBJ2-1; TRBD1 aligns across 10 bases. This receptor was taken from a woman aged 25 to 45 in good health and CMV-seropositive. Sequencing was performed on PBMCs. Here the CDR3 DNA reads TGTGCCACCAGCCCCCGGGACAGGGGTGTCAATGAGCAGTTCTTC. Protein sequence: CATSPRDRGVNEQFF.